This T cell receptor (beta chain) came from a study of early T cells in non-severe SARS-CoV-2 infection. In the study overall: Bulk RNA from unsorted whole blood was sequenced; chains were unpaired. The study, taken as a whole, reports: Anti-spike CD8 specificities were favored by VDJdb matching, whose results missed private and CD4 specificities.

Each single cDNA molecule received a unique molecular identifier. TCRdb redid the calling of the 5' RACE reads with MiXCR, one entry per CDR3 protein. The table records tens of thousands of distinct CDR3 sequences, around 13% of them present only once. As regards this clonotype: What it recognizes is unknown. The junction and the germline gene differ at one end; a read error may be behind it.

The CDR3 extends over 12 amino acids. CDR1 is MDHEN, CDR2 SYDVKM, per germline. Material: whole blood. V gene TRBV28 combines with J gene TRBJ2-4; 7 bases match TRBD1. This TCR derives from an adult who was a healthcare worker with PCR-confirmed SARS-CoV-2 infection or an uninfected control (not recorded which). This CDR3 reads CASRPRQGPLDF. In DNA form, the CDR3 reads TGTGCCAGCAGGCCCCGACAGGGCCCCTTGGACTTC.